These 26 T cell receptor beta chains were sequenced from one sample in a study of blood T cell repertoires in COVID-19. Sequencing used immunoSEQ multiplex PCR; TCRdb keeps in-frame clones, though not all of them. This table has a few hundred thousand clones, approximately 80% appearing once. Material: PBMCs or T cells enriched from blood (not recorded which). The receptors were gathered from a man in his forties or fifties who had recovered from COVID-19.

CDR3 sequence: CASSGGTRVNKLFF. In nucleotides, the CDR3 is TGTGCCAGCAGTGGGGGGACAAGGGTTAACAAACTGTTTTTT. This chain uses TRBV2 with TRBJ1-4, with D possibly being TRBD1 (6 bases). Germline V gene data show CDR1 as SNHLY and CDR2 as FYNNEI. The V end was cut by 4 bases, the J end by 11 bases, with 17 bases between. The CDR3 covers 14 residues.

J is TRBJ1-2 and V is TRBV5-6; maybe TRBD1 (6 bases). The V end was cut by 1 base, the J end by 4 bases, with 8 bases between. There are 13 residues in the CDR3. Germline values: CDR1 SGHDT, CDR2 YYEEEE. The CDR3 DNA follows: TGTGCCAGCAGCTTGAACAGGGCCTATGGCTACACCTTC. Residues: CASSLNRAYGYTF.

The chain joins TRBV6-5 to TRBJ1-4, with D tentatively TRBD1 (5 bases). CDR1 and CDR2 from the germline V gene are MNHEY and SVGAGI. The CDR3 consists of 14 residues. Between the trimmed V and J ends, which lost 4 bases and 7 bases, there was a span of 13 bases. The CDR3 region is CASSSLPGGEKLFF. The CDR3 bases are TGTGCCAGCAGTTCGCTCCCGGGGGGTGAAAAACTGTTTTTT.

J is TRBJ2-7 and V is TRBV2; TRBD1 matches 9 bases. Losses at the gene ends were 4 bases for V and 3 bases for J; bases not matched to a gene: 19. Germline V gene data show CDR1 as SNHLY and CDR2 as FYNNEI. The CDR3 contains 19 residues. This CDR3 is CASSVIGTGYDTGGYEQYF. In DNA, the CDR3 is TGTGCCAGCAGTGTGATAGGGACAGGGTATGATACGGGGGGCTACGAGCAGTACTTC.

V gene TRBV12-3 or TRBV12-4 combines with J gene TRBJ2-7; D not certain. V shed 5 bases and J shed 3 bases, with 5 bases lying between them. CDR3 size: 11 residues. CDR3 in amino acids: CASSTNYEQYF. CDR3 DNA: TGTGCCAGCAGTACAAACTACGAGCAGTACTTC.

The chain combines TRBV5-1 with TRBJ1-1, with 7 nucleotides matching TRBD1. Trimming removed 0 bases from V and 6 bases from J; junction bases left unmatched: 5. This CDR3 comprises 14 residues. Germline V gives CDR1 SGHRS, CDR2 YFSETQ. CDR3 in DNA: TGCGCCAGCAGCTTGGAAGGGGGCCCGGCTGAAGCTTTCTTT. Protein product: CASSLEGGPAEAFF.

The chain uses TRBV5-1 and TRBJ1-6; no definite D call. V was trimmed by 1 base and J by 0 bases, leaving 11 bases between them. The CDR3 is 17 amino acids. Germline CDR1 reads SGHRS; CDR2 reads YFSETQ. This CDR3 reads CASSLSFRSSYNSPLHF. DNA for the CDR3: TGCGCCAGCAGCTTGTCGTTCCGGAGCTCCTATAATTCACCCCTCCACTTT.

The chain recombines TRBV15 with TRBJ2-3; weak D call: TRBD1 (6 bases). This CDR3 comprises 13 residues. Trimming shortened V by 9 bases and J by 0 bases, and 10 bases separated the two germline ends. Germline CDR1 is LNHNV and CDR2 is YYDKDF (reference sequence). The CDR3 protein is CATRDTSTDTQYF. The CDR3 region has the DNA TGTGCCACACGGGACACCAGCACAGATACGCAGTATTTT.

Only one count was recorded for this clone. This rearrangement joins TRBV5-1 to TRBJ2-1; 7 positions match TRBD2. The CDR3 is 14 amino acids. CDR1 is SGHRS, CDR2 YFSETQ, per germline. The V segment lost 6 bases and the J segment 0 bases; nucleotides outside the gene matches: 3. CDR3 in DNA: TGCGCCAGCAAGTGGGGGGGCTCCTACAATGAGCAGTTCTTC. Translation gives CASKWGGSYNEQFF.

The V call is TRBV6-4, the J call TRBJ1-5; 9 positions match TRBD1. V lost 0 bases, J lost 0 bases, and 6 bases stayed unmatched. The CDR3 consists of 18 residues. Germline CDR1 is MRHNA and CDR2 is SNTAGT. CDR3 DNA sequence: TGTGCCAGCAGTGACTCAGAACAGGGGGCCTATAGCAATCAGCCCCAGCATTTT. As protein: CASSDSEQGAYSNQPQHF.

The chain is built from TRBV19 and TRBJ1-5, with no clear D. CDR1 is LNHDA, CDR2 SQIVND, per germline (reference sequence). This CDR3 is built from 10 residues. V lost 7 bases and J 10 bases, leaving 8 bases between the germline ends. As DNA, the CDR3 is TGTGCCAGTACCCCTTTCCCCCAGCATTTT. Translation: CASTPFPQHF.

The chain recombines TRBV2 with TRBJ1-4; 9 bases fit TRBD1. J was trimmed by 8 bases and V by 5 bases; bases with no gene match: 6. Per the germline V gene, CDR1 is SNHLY and CDR2 is FYNNEI. The CDR3 loop spans 14 amino acids. CDR3 coding DNA: TGTGCCAGCAGTACCGGGACAGGGTCCGAAAAACTGTTTTTT. This translates into CASSTGTGSEKLFF.

The chain uses TRBV30 and TRBJ1-5; 9 bases are shared with TRBD1. The junction had 2 bases not matched to a gene; V was cut back by 5 bases and J by 3 bases. The germline V gene encodes CDR1 GTSNPN and CDR2 SVGIG (reference sequence). The CDR3 runs to 13 residues. CDR3 amino acids: CAWGDRVNQPQHF. In DNA, the CDR3 is TGTGCCTGGGGGGACAGGGTCAATCAGCCCCAGCATTTT.

The chain joins TRBV5-1 to TRBJ2-7; 8 nucleotides agree with TRBD2. CDR1 is SGHRS and CDR2 is YFSETQ in the germline V gene. The CDR3 is 16 residues long. The V and J ends lost 0 bases and 2 bases, in that order; junction bases with no gene match: 7. CDR3 nucleotide sequence: TGCGCCAGCAGCTTGGGGGGGACTAGTCCTACCTACGAGCAGTACTTC. Its translation is CASSLGGTSPTYEQYF.

The V gene is TRBV12-3 or TRBV12-4, the J gene TRBJ2-1; the D gene is possibly TRBD2 (5 bases). V was cut by 6 bases and J by 12 bases, with 12 bases left in between. This CDR3 comprises 11 residues. CDR3 region: CASSSGYGQFF. CDR3 DNA: TGTGCCAGCAGCAGCGGATACGGGCAGTTCTTC.

This chain uses TRBV12-5 with TRBJ1-6, with unresolved D. This CDR3 is built from 13 residues. The V end was cut by 6 bases, the J end by 9 bases, with 12 bases between. CDR1 and CDR2 (germline): LGHNT, FRNRAP. CDR3 sequence reads: CASGLIEASPLHF. CDR3 coding DNA: TGTGCTAGTGGCTTAATTGAGGCTTCACCCCTCCACTTT.

The V gene is TRBV7-8, the J gene TRBJ1-6; 7 bases agree with TRBD1. Trimming at V came to 1 base and at J to 9 bases, leaving 9 bases not matched to a gene. CDR3 size: 16 residues. Germline-derived CDR1 and CDR2 are SGHVS and FQNEAQ. DNA for the CDR3: TGTGCCAGCAGCTTAGAAGGACAGGTTTTTAGTTCACCCCTCCACTTT. Its translation is CASSLEGQVFSSPLHF.

This chain links TRBV27 with TRBJ1-6, with 11 bases aligning to TRBD1. J was trimmed by 6 bases and V by 3 bases; bases with no gene match: 7. CDR1 MNHEY and CDR2 SMNVEV come from the germline V gene (reference sequence). The CDR3 extends over 17 amino acids. The CDR3 coding sequence is TGTGCCAGCAGTTTGCGGACAGGGGGCTTGGGTAATTCACCCCTCCACTTT. Translation gives CASSLRTGGLGNSPLHF.

The chain couples TRBV5-1 to TRBJ2-5; no reliable D call. The germline V gene has CDR1 SGHRS and CDR2 YFSETQ. The CDR3 is made up of 15 amino acids. Trimming shortened V by 1 base and J by 6 bases, and 16 bases separated the two germline ends. The CDR3 region is CASSLSESSLKTQYF. The CDR3 DNA follows: TGCGCCAGCAGCTTGTCGGAGTCCTCGCTTAAGACCCAGTACTTC.

V is TRBV30 and J is TRBJ2-7; 11 positions match TRBD1. Germline V gene lookup returns CDR1 GTSNPN and CDR2 SVGIG (reference sequence). This CDR3 contains 13 residues. The DNA for the CDR3 is TGTGCGTTGGGGGGGACAGGGGGCTACGAGCAGTACTTC. It is translated as CALGGTGGYEQYF. The full variable domain, completed using reference TRBV30 and TRBJ2-7, is SQTIHQWPATLVQPVGSPLSLECTVEGTSNPNLYWYRQAAGRGLQLLFYSVGIGQISSEVPQNLSASRPQDRQFILSSKKLLLSDSGFYLCALGGTGGYEQYFGPGTRLTVT.

The chain couples TRBV24-1 to TRBJ2-3, with TRBD2 matching 9 bases. Germline V gene data show CDR1 as KGHDR and CDR2 as SFDVKD. The CDR3 has 18 residues. Trimming removed 0 bases from V and 6 bases from J; junction bases left unmatched: 12. CDR3 sequence reads: CATSDLKFGGGRGDTQYF. CDR3 DNA sequence: TGTGCCACCAGTGATTTGAAATTCGGCGGCGGGAGGGGGGATACGCAGTATTTT.

This sequence joins TRBV28 and TRBJ1-1; TRBD1 matches 7 bases. The V gene's germline CDR1 is MDHEN and CDR2 SYDVKM. This CDR3 spans 14 amino acids. The V segment lost 5 bases and the J segment 4 bases; nucleotides outside the gene matches: 7. In nucleotides, the CDR3 is TGTGCCAGCAGTCCCGGGACAGTGGCCACTGAAGCTTTCTTT. It codes for CASSPGTVATEAFF.

This chain links TRBV19 with TRBJ1-5, with a tentative D call TRBD1 (6 bases). Germline V lookup: CDR1 LNHDA, CDR2 SQIVND (reference sequence). Trimming took 7 bases from V and 4 from J, leaving 23 bases between them. The CDR3 runs to 17 residues. The CDR3 bases are TGTGCCAGTACCTCTAGGGAGGGGGAATGGAGGAATCAGCCCCAGCATTTT. Translated, it gives CASTSREGEWRNQPQHF.

CDR3 amino acids: CASSLQGTSNQPQHF. The CDR3 bases are TGCGCCAGCAGCTTACAGGGTACTAGCAATCAGCCCCAGCATTTT. The V call is TRBV5-1, the J call TRBJ1-5; D perhaps matches TRBD1 (6 bases). This CDR3 is 15 amino acids long. Trimming took 2 bases from V and 0 from J, leaving 9 bases between them. The germline gives CDR1 SGHRS, CDR2 YFSETQ.

V and J are TRBV14 and TRBJ1-6, with a weak D call TRBD1 (5 bases). Germline V gene lookup returns CDR1 SGHDN and CDR2 FVKESK. The V end lost 4 bases, the J end lost 6 bases, and 10 bases lay between the germline ends. The CDR3 has 14 amino acids. The CDR3 reads CASSPVGLNSPLHF. The CDR3 DNA is TGTGCCAGCAGCCCAGTGGGGCTTAATTCACCCCTCCACTTT.

The rearrangement joins TRBV6-5 to TRBJ2-1; D not certain. V shed 0 bases and J shed 13 bases, with 13 bases lying between them. Germline V gene lookup returns CDR1 MNHEY and CDR2 SVGAGI. This CDR3 comprises 13 residues. CDR3: CASSYSVAGVQFF. DNA for the CDR3: TGTGCCAGCAGTTACTCGGTGGCAGGTGTCCAGTTCTTC.